These 7 T cell receptor beta chains were sequenced from one sample in a study of cytomegalovirus exposure and HLA in healthy donors (dated by TCRdb to 2015 to 2018). Receptors were amplified or captured by the immunoSEQ multiplex PCR assay. For the multiplex PCR, a mixture combining 60 forward primers for TCR Vbeta segments and 13 reverse primers for TCR Jbeta segments was used. TCRdb mirrors the immuneACCESS table, restricted to in-frame sequences. Some clones are absent from its copies; in checked studies, under half trace to an unresolved V gene, and the reason for the others is unknown. This sample is represented by about 130,000 clones; about 70% of them were singletons. Of the sample, 2% to 3% falls within the top ten clones. The sample comprised PBMCs. The receptors stem from a woman in her sixties in good health and CMV-seropositive.

This sequence joins TRBV14 and TRBJ2-5; 7 positions agree with TRBD1. CDR3 size: 16 residues. V dropped 1 base and J dropped 5; count of bases not matched to a gene: 10. Germline V gene sequence: CDR1 SGHDN, CDR2 FVKESK. The CDR3 loop reads CASSQVLGQAFETQYF. DNA for the CDR3: TGTGCCAGCAGCCAAGTTTTAGGACAGGCTTTTGAGACCCAGTACTTC.

This sequence joins TRBV6-7 and TRBJ2-2, with D hard to call. TRBV6-7 is assigned to the ORF class and has an uncertain function. This CDR3 spans 14 amino acids. V was clipped by 11 bases and J by 1 base, with 14 bases between them. In DNA form, the CDR3 reads TGTGCCCCTGAAGAGGCATTGAACACCGGGGAGCTGTTTTTT. Its translation: CAPEEALNTGELFF.

This clone was seen only a few times. The chain employs TRBV5-1 and TRBJ2-3, with TRBD1 matching over 8 bases. The CDR3 totals 11 residues. V lost 4 bases, J lost 14 bases, and 6 bases stayed unmatched. CDR1 and CDR2 (germline): SGHRS, YFSETQ. CDR3 region: CASSPDRVRYF. CDR3 bases: TGCGCCAGCAGCCCGGACAGGGTCCGGTATTTT.

The chain combines TRBV19 with TRBJ2-2; 8 bases align to TRBD1. Germline CDR1 is LNHDA and CDR2 is SQIVND (reference sequence). This CDR3 contains 15 residues. V was pared by 6 bases and J by 5 bases, with 8 bases of the junction left unmatched. CDR3 sequence: CASRAPGQATGELFF. Here the CDR3 DNA reads TGTGCCAGTAGAGCGCCGGGACAGGCAACCGGGGAGCTGTTTTTT.

The chain combines TRBV7-8 with TRBJ1-2; no firm D call. The germline V and J ends were trimmed by 5 bases and 3 bases, with 10 bases remaining between them. The CDR3 contains 13 residues. CDR1 and CDR2 from the germline V gene are SGHVS and FQNEAQ. As DNA, the CDR3 is TGTGCCAGCAGCCCGAGCGATTACTATGGCTACACCTTC. Translating it yields CASSPSDYYGYTF.

The chain recombines TRBV9 with TRBJ2-7; D might be TRBD2 (5 bases). This CDR3 contains 16 residues. Germline lookup yields CDR1 SGDLS and CDR2 YYNGEE. With 0 bases removed from V and 0 bases from J, the gap between germline ends came to 13 bases. CDR3 sequence: CASSVASGVSSYEQYF. The CDR3 DNA reads as TGTGCCAGCAGCGTAGCATCCGGGGTTAGCTCCTACGAGCAGTACTTC.

This chain joins TRBV5-1 and TRBJ2-1, with D tentatively TRBD1 (5 bases). Germline CDR1 reads SGHRS; CDR2 reads YFSETQ. The CDR3 length is 19 residues. The V gene lost 0 bases and the J gene lost 0 bases, with 19 bases spanning the gap. The CDR3 DNA follows: TGCGCCAGCAGCTTGGACAGGCCATCAAGACCCCACTCCTACAATGAGCAGTTCTTC. Protein product: CASSLDRPSRPHSYNEQFF.